Sequencing of this T cell receptor beta chain was carried out in a study of CD8+CD57+ T cells in acquired aplastic anemia. Study background: Sorted CD4+ and CD8+ cells yielded DNA averaging around 3 ug.

Researchers used genomic DNA as the template to profile TCR beta VDJ and CDR3. Using its own MiXCR run on the reads, TCRdb lists one record per CDR3 protein. Of 200,000 to 250,000 distinct CDR3 sequences in the sample, over 55% were seen once. Those patients picked for sequencing had displayed CD8+CD57+ cell expansion on flow cytometry. All patients had severe acquired aplastic anemia. Trimming took 8 bases from V and 7 from J, leaving 21 bases between them. The CDR3 runs 15 residues. Germline V CDR1 and CDR2: SNHLY, FYNNEI. V gene TRBV2 combines with J gene TRBJ2-1; perhaps TRBD2 as D (5 bases). The sample taken for sequencing was sorted CD4+, CD8+, or CD8+CD57+ T cells (not recorded which) from PBMCs. The receptor's source is a human donor with aplastic anemia. The CDR3 DNA reads TGTGCCAGCTCCCCGCGCGGCCGGGAAGGGAATGAGCAGTTCTTC. Amino acids: CASSPRGREGNEQFF.